The entry below describes one TCR beta chain. This entry comes from a study of blood T cell repertoires in COVID-19. Study-level background: The United States, Italy and Spain were the sources of the acute and convalescent COVID-19 samples. Nucleic acid was either cDNA or gDNA, and it came from T cells, B-cell-depleted T cells, or PBMCs.

The CDR3 is made up of 14 amino acids. Germline CDR1 reads MNHEY; CDR2 reads SMNVEV (reference sequence). After removal of 5 bases from V and 5 bases from J, the junction contained 8 bases not matched to a gene. Original processing methods: How many nucleated cells were present was estimated from reference gene primer amplification. The protocol was immunoSEQ multiplex PCR, while the TCRdb copy is restricted to in-frame clones and leaves out a portion. V and J calls and clone size follow that table, whereas D and trimming were derived from the DNA. This repertoire shows fewer than 45,000 clones, around 80% found once; its top ten account for 33%.

The TCR comes from a man aged 55-75 years with acute or convalescent COVID-19. Sequences were obtained from peripheral blood. The chain uses TRBV27 and TRBJ1-2; 7 positions agree with TRBD1. CDR3 sequence (DNA): TGTGCCAGCAGTCCCCGGGACAGCCTTTATGGCTACACCTTC. Its translation: CASSPRDSLYGYTF.